This TCR beta chain originates from a study of lymphopenia after photon versus proton radiotherapy. Points from the study as a whole: A bigger post-nadir fall in TCR diversity correlated inversely with survival time in deceased patients. Only patients who died were analyzed for survival; proton advantage is unproven. Relative stability marked proton patients; photon patients lost diversity and naive cells. After lymphocyte nadir, photon-treated repertoires showed oligoclonal expansion, especially CD8+ Temra.

This table comes from immunoSEQ multiplex PCR, and its TCRdb copy is limited to in-frame clones, with some not included. The profile shows 150,000 to 200,000 clones, 88% of them singletons. Germline loops: CDR1 KGHSH, CDR2 LQKENI. The V end was cut by 3 bases, the J end by 7 bases, with 15 bases between. The CDR3 length is 15 residues. In this sample, this clone turned up once. Its antigen is not known. This chain joins TRBV18 and TRBJ1-4; D remains unclear. This clonotype was sampled from a man aged 50-59 years with gastric cancer. The sample in question was peripheral blood, obtained from a patient treated with photon-based radiotherapy. Here the CDR3 DNA reads TGTGCCAGCTCACCCTACCTGGGAGAGGGTGAAAAACTGTTTTTT. Residues: CASSPYLGEGEKLFF.